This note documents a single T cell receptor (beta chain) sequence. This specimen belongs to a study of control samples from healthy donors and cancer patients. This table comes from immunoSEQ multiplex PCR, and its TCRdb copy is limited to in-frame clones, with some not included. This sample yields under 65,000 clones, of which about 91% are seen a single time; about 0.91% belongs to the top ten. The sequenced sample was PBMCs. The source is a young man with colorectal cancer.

The CDR3 protein is CASSHPGETQYF. The CDR3 DNA is TGTGCCAGCAGCCACCCCGGAGAGACCCAGTACTTC. The chain uses TRBV7-8 and TRBJ2-5; D not resolved. Germline CDR1 reads SGHVS; CDR2 reads FQNEAQ. This CDR3 is built from 12 residues. The germline V and J ends were trimmed by 5 bases and 4 bases, with 8 bases remaining between them.